Below are 22 T cell receptor beta chains sequenced from a single sample in a study of lung T cells in sarcoidosis with Löfgren's syndrome (dated 2017 in TCRdb). Sequencing was performed on an Illumina MiSeq. The public reads were quality trimmed at Q25 with fastp and then assembled into clones with MiXCR by TCRdb, keeping productive beta chains. Merged by CDR3 protein, the rows form single entries marked with the most common genes and DNA. This sample comprises under 20,000 distinct CDR3 sequences, over 20% of them detected only once. 0.65% to 0.9% of the sample is taken by the ten largest. The sequenced sample consisted of CD4+ T cells from bronchoalveolar lavage. All receptors derive from a human donor with sarcoidosis (Löfgren's syndrome or another form), or a control subject (not recorded which).

This clonotype was picked up many times. The CDR3 spells CASSSQGLGRYNEQFF. The CDR3 DNA reads as TGTGCCAGCAGCTCTCAAGGACTGGGGCGTTACAATGAGCAGTTCTTC. The gene calls are TRBV7-2 and TRBJ2-1; tentatively, D is TRBD1 or TRBD2 (5 bases each). The germline gives CDR1 SGHTA, CDR2 FQGNSA. With 4 bases removed from V and 4 bases from J, the gap between germline ends came to 17 bases. This CDR3 is 16 amino acids long.

The rearrangement joins TRBV5-1 to TRBJ2-1; TRBD2 matches at 9 bases. Germline V lookup: CDR1 SGHRS, CDR2 YFSETQ. This CDR3 is 15 amino acids long. V dropped 1 base and J dropped 5; count of bases not matched to a gene: 4. The CDR3 sequence is CASSLPSSGDNEQFF. The CDR3 coding sequence is TGCGCCAGCAGCTTGCCTTCTAGCGGGGACAATGAGCAGTTCTTC.

Only a few counts were recorded for this clonotype. The chain combines TRBV3-1 with TRBJ2-7; D gene ambiguous. This CDR3 spans 12 amino acids. Trimming removed 1 base from V and 5 bases from J, with 6 bases in between. Per the germline V gene, CDR1 is LGHDT and CDR2 is YNNKEL (reference sequence). CDR3 DNA: TGTGCCAGCAGCCAAGGAGGTCACGAGCAGTACTTC. Protein sequence: CASSQGGHEQYF.

The sample holds a few counts of this clonotype. A much larger clone is a single base away; this may be a read error. The CDR3 DNA sequence: TGTGCCAGCACCCCTCGGACTAGCGAGAGGACCCAGTACTTC. Its translation is CASTPRTSERTQYF. The gene calls are TRBV28 and TRBJ2-5, with 9 nucleotides matching TRBD2. The germline V gene has CDR1 MDHEN and CDR2 SYDVKM. Trimming at V came to 7 bases and at J to 7 bases, leaving 10 bases not matched to a gene. This CDR3 has 14 amino acids.

The table lists this clonotype with many counts. V gene TRBV2 combines with J gene TRBJ1-5; 8 nucleotides match TRBD1. Trimming at V came to 5 bases and at J to 6 bases, leaving 6 bases not matched to a gene. Germline CDR1 and CDR2: SNHLY and FYNNEI. The length of the CDR3 is 14 residues. The CDR3 spells CASSYGQGGQPQHF. Written as DNA, the CDR3 is TGTGCCAGCAGTTACGGACAGGGCGGTCAGCCCCAGCATTTT.

The V and J genes are TRBV12-3 or TRBV12-4 and TRBJ2-1; no definite D call. Trimming removed 6 bases at V and 12 bases at J, with 18 bases between. This CDR3 comprises 13 residues. CDR3 region: CASRRTDAARQFF. Here the CDR3 DNA reads TGTGCCAGCAGACGGACGGATGCCGCCCGGCAGTTCTTC.

This clonotype was recorded many times. The V call is TRBV28, the J call TRBJ2-1; D is unresolved. Trimming pared 2 bases from V and 3 bases from J, leaving 5 bases between. The CDR3 sequence is 13 residues long. Germline CDR1 reads MDHEN; CDR2 reads SYDVKM. CDR3: CASSLPGYNEQFF. DNA for the CDR3: TGTGCCAGCAGTTTACCCGGCTACAATGAGCAGTTCTTC.

This clonotype rates as medium-sized. The chain couples TRBV20-1 to TRBJ2-1, with 9 bases aligning to TRBD2. The CDR3 consists of 15 residues. CDR1 DFQATT and CDR2 SNEGSKA come from the germline V gene (reference sequence). V lost 3 bases and J lost 5; bases outside the gene matches: 8. The chain's CDR3 is CSARSLSGSNNEQFF. For the CDR3, the DNA is TGCAGTGCTAGGTCACTTAGCGGGAGTAACAATGAGCAGTTCTTC.

The count of this clonotype is one. Being one base from a much bigger clone, this may be a read error. The chain uses TRBV4-1 and TRBJ1-1, with D possibly TRBD1 on 6 matching bases. V was clipped by 3 bases and J by 3 bases, with 17 bases between them. The CDR3 extends over 16 amino acids. CDR1 and CDR2 from the germline V gene are MGHRA and YSYEKL. As DNA, the CDR3 is TGCGCCAGCAGCCAGGGACATGGACCCATGGACACTGAAGCTTTCTTT. This translates into CASSQGHGPMDTEAFF.

This clonotype was seen many times. This chain uses TRBV28 with TRBJ1-2; D is unresolved. Germline-derived CDR1 and CDR2 are MDHEN and SYDVKM. This CDR3 is 13 amino acids long. V was pared by 4 bases and J by 4 bases, with 10 bases between. CDR3 coding DNA: TGTGCCAGCAGTTCGGGGATCGGCTATGGCTACACCTTC. Translation gives CASSSGIGYGYTF.

This clonotype was counted a few times. The chain links TRBV9 to TRBJ2-1; 9 positions agree with TRBD2. After removal of 4 bases from V and 9 bases from J, the junction contained 11 bases not matched to a gene. Germline values: CDR1 SGDLS, CDR2 YYNGEE. The CDR3 runs 15 residues. The CDR3 loop reads CASSPRAGGSIEQFF. CDR3 coding DNA: TGTGCCAGCAGCCCACGGGCGGGGGGGAGCATTGAGCAGTTCTTC.

By share, this clonotype ranks as medium-sized. The chain combines TRBV6-1 with TRBJ1-1; the D gene is possibly TRBD1 (5 bases). The V end lost 6 bases, the J end lost 1 base, and 9 bases lay between the germline ends. The germline V gene has CDR1 MNHNS and CDR2 SASEGT. The CDR3 totals 13 residues. CDR3 sequence (DNA): TGTGCCAGCAGCAGGGCACCGAACACTGAAGCTTTCTTT. It specifies CASSRAPNTEAFF.

The count of this clonotype is one. A much larger clone sits a single nucleotide away, making a read error possible. The J gene is TRBJ2-5, the V gene TRBV19, with TRBD2 matching over 11 bases. Germline V gene data show CDR1 as LNHDA and CDR2 as SQIVND (reference sequence). CDR3 length: 19 residues. The CDR3, as DNA: TGTGCCAGTAGCACCACCCTAGCGGGAGGCCCGATCCTCTCAGAGACCCAGCACTTC. It translates to CASSTTLAGGPILSETQHF.

This clonotype was found many times. The chain recombines TRBV28 with TRBJ1-2, with D uncertain. The CDR3 runs 12 residues. V lost 2 bases and J 3 bases, leaving 4 bases between the germline ends. Germline V gene lookup returns CDR1 MDHEN and CDR2 SYDVKM. The CDR3 bases are TGTGCCAGCAGTTTACGACACTATGGCTACACCTTC. This encodes CASSLRHYGYTF.

As to this clonotype: A much larger clone differs by one base, so this may be a read error. The chain joins TRBV5-4 to TRBJ2-3, with TRBD2 identical over 13 bases. The CDR3 runs 16 residues. Germline V gene data show CDR1 as SGHNT and CDR2 as YYREEE (reference sequence). V was clipped by 4 bases and J by 5 bases; unmatched bases: 7. The CDR3 loop reads CASSPGLAGAEDTQYF. DNA for the CDR3: TGTGCCAGCAGCCCAGGACTAGCGGGAGCCGAAGATACGCAGTATTTT.

Points on this clonotype: A much larger clone sits a single nucleotide away, making a read error possible. The chain has TRBV4-1 and TRBJ2-1, with 7 bases fitting TRBD2. The CDR3 is 17 amino acids. Germline V gives CDR1 MGHRA, CDR2 YSYEKL. CDR3 loop: CASSQAPLAEIYNERFF. The CDR3 DNA sequence: TGCGCCAGCAGCCAAGCGCCCCTAGCGGAGATATACAATGAGCGGTTCTTC.

This clonotype was seen many times. This chain joins TRBV7-9 and TRBJ1-1; no clear D. With 2 bases removed from V and 0 bases from J, the gap between germline ends came to 4 bases. This CDR3 spans 13 amino acids. The V gene's germline CDR1 is SEHNR and CDR2 FQNEAQ (reference sequence). DNA for the CDR3: TGTGCCAGCAGCTTAACGGTGAACACTGAAGCTTTCTTT. It yields the protein CASSLTVNTEAFF.

The chain combines TRBV12-3 or TRBV12-4 with TRBJ2-3; D unresolved. V lost 5 bases and J lost 2, with 11 bases in between. The CDR3 spans 14 residues. The CDR3 coding sequence is TGTGCCAGCAGTCGAGTGGATGTCACAGATACGCAGTATTTT. It yields the protein CASSRVDVTDTQYF.

V usage is TRBV19 and J usage is TRBJ2-7; maybe TRBD2 (5 bases). CDR1 and CDR2 (germline): LNHDA, SQIVND (reference sequence). Trimming stripped 3 bases from V and 4 bases from J, with 10 bases between. This CDR3 has 13 amino acids. CDR3 sequence reads: CASSIGAVYEQYF. The CDR3 DNA follows: TGTGCCAGTAGTATCGGAGCGGTTTACGAGCAGTACTTC.

This clonotype was picked up a small number of times. A read error may be the cause here, since a much bigger clone is one base away. Here the CDR3 DNA reads TGTGCCAGCAGTTACAGGTTTCAGTATACCTCGAGCACCGGGGAGCTGTTTTTT. Translation gives CASSYRFQYTSSTGELFF. This chain links TRBV6-2 or TRBV6-3 with TRBJ2-2; D gene uncertain. This CDR3 comprises 18 residues. Germline V gene data show CDR1 as MNHEY and CDR2 as SVGEGT. V was cut by 2 bases and J by 4 bases, with 20 bases left in between.

By share, this clonotype ranks as medium-sized. This sequence joins TRBV20-1 and TRBJ2-7; D is ambiguous. V lost 0 bases and J lost 5, with 14 bases in between. The germline V gene encodes CDR1 DFQATT and CDR2 SNEGSKA (reference sequence). The CDR3 is 14 amino acids. The DNA for the CDR3 is TGCAGTGCTAGAGATGTCTCTCGTGAGAACGAGCAGTACTTC. Its translation: CSARDVSRENEQYF.

This clonotype is labeled medium-sized. This rearrangement joins TRBV27 to TRBJ2-4, with D perhaps TRBD2 (5 bases). CDR1 and CDR2 (germline): MNHEY, SMNVEV (reference sequence). The ends were cut back, 6 bases at V and 13 bases at J, with 13 bases in the middle. There are 11 residues in the CDR3. The CDR3 bases are TGTGCCAGCAGCTACGAAGGAGGACAGTACTTC. The encoded protein is CASSYEGGQYF.